This is a list of T cell receptor beta chains from one sample in a study of T cell changes during pregnancy in multiple sclerosis. Clones were read by immunoSEQ multiplex PCR, and TCRdb kept only the in-frame ones, dropping some. The table lists about 100,000 clones, approximately 89% of them singletons. The material sequenced was peripheral blood, taken after pregnancy. The receptors come from a female donor with multiple sclerosis, enrolled in a pregnancy study. Each CDR3 is given with its conserved first and last residue. A D gene is named only where the DNA matches it firmly. Clone size is given for some rows only: seen once, a few or many times, or a class if the clone is expanded.

>NA|NA|TRBJ1-1|TRBV29-1
CSVEGTAGAFF
TGCAGCGTTGAAGGGACAGCCGGAGCTTTCTTT
>NA|TRBD1|TRBJ2-7|TRBV5-6
CASSYWTGTYEQYF
TGTGCCAGCAGCTACTGGACAGGGACCTACGAGCAGTACTTC
>NA|NA|TRBJ2-7|TRBV5-1
CASSLQDSPTYEQYF
TGCGCCAGCAGCTTGCAGGACTCTCCCACATACGAGCAGTACTTC
>NA|NA|TRBJ1-5|TRBV5-8
CASSLSRGSNQPQHF
TGTGCCAGCAGCCTTTCCCGGGGGTCAAATCAGCCCCAGCATTTT
>few|NA|TRBJ1-4|TRBV25-1
CASSEYASGSSNEKLFF
TGTGCCAGCAGTGAATACGCCTCGGGATCTAGTAATGAAAAACTGTTTTTT
>NA|NA|TRBJ2-1|TRBV19
CASRRDRYNEQFF
TGTGCCAGTAGGAGAGACAGATACAATGAGCAGTTCTTC
>NA|NA|TRBJ2-1|TRBV25-1
CASSESRALNNEQFF
TGTGCCAGCAGTGAATCTAGAGCGCTTAACAATGAGCAGTTCTTC
>once|NA|TRBJ2-5|TRBV29-1
CSPVIAQETQYF
TGCAGCCCTGTGATAGCCCAAGAGACCCAGTACTTC
>NA|TRBD1|TRBJ1-5|TRBV7-8
CASSRGTASNQPQHF
TGTGCCAGCAGCAGAGGGACAGCTAGCAATCAGCCCCAGCATTTT
>NA|TRBD2|TRBJ2-4|TRBV5-6
CASSPGGAGKNIQYF
TGTGCCAGCAGCCCGGGGGGGGCAGGCAAAAACATTCAGTACTTC
>NA|TRBD1|TRBJ1-2|TRBV5-1
CASSLPTGGVGYTF
TGCGCCAGCAGCCTACCGACAGGGGGCGTTGGCTACACCTTC
>NA|NA|TRBJ1-1|TRBV20-1
CSARDITEAFF
TGCAGTGCTCGGGACATCACTGAAGCTTTCTTT
>few|NA|TRBJ1-5|TRBV7-8
CASSLDSYSNQPQHF
TGTGCCAGCAGCCTTGACAGTTATAGCAATCAGCCCCAGCATTTT
>NA|NA|TRBJ1-4|TRBV2
CASSQRGTNEKLFF
TGTGCCAGCAGTCAAAGGGGAACTAATGAAAAACTGTTTTTT
>NA|NA|TRBJ1-2|TRBV2
CASSGPGDDYGYTF
TGTGCCAGCAGTGGCCCAGGGGATGACTATGGCTACACCTTC
>NA|NA|TRBJ1-2|TRBV19
CASSIGGALNYGYTF
TGTGCCAGTAGTATTGGCGGGGCTCTTAACTATGGCTACACCTTC
>NA|NA|TRBJ1-4|TRBV6-1
CASRDTFNEKLFF
TGTGCCAGCCGGGACACTTTTAATGAAAAACTGTTTTTT
>NA|NA|TRBJ1-1|TRBV7-9
CASSFGEGTEAFF
TGTGCCAGCAGCTTCGGCGAGGGCACTGAAGCTTTCTTT
>NA|NA|TRBJ2-7|TRBV29-1
CSVEFLSGGAREQYF
TGCAGCGTTGAATTCCTTTCTGGGGGGGCTCGCGAGCAGTACTTC
>NA|NA|TRBJ2-1|TRBV6-4
CASSDLTGLGHNEQFF
TGTGCCAGCAGTGATTTAACAGGGCTAGGGCACAATGAGCAGTTCTTC
>NA|NA|TRBJ1-2|TRBV29-1
CSVFWDYYTF
TGCAGCGTTTTCTGGGACTACTACACCTTC
>NA|TRBD1|TRBJ1-1|TRBV27
CASSYSPGTGTLEAFF
TGTGCCAGCAGTTATAGCCCCGGGACAGGGACTCTTGAAGCTTTCTTT
>NA|TRBD2|TRBJ2-5|TRBV27
CASRTGTSGGETQYF
TGTGCCAGCAGAACCGGGACTAGCGGAGGGGAGACCCAGTACTTC
>NA|TRBD1|TRBJ2-3|TRBV29-1
CSVDPTGRDTQYF
TGCAGCGTTGATCCGACAGGGAGAGATACGCAGTATTTT
>NA|NA|TRBJ1-1|TRBV9
CASSASQAGEYTEAFF
TGTGCCAGCAGCGCCAGCCAGGCGGGGGAATACACTGAAGCTTTCTTT
>NA|TRBD1|TRBJ1-6|TRBV2
CASVRDREEPLHF
TGTGCCAGCGTTCGGGACAGGGAGGAGCCCCTCCACTTT
>once|TRBD1|TRBJ2-7|TRBV6-5
CASRIRDREGEQYF
TGTGCCAGCAGAATCCGGGACAGGGAAGGCGAGCAGTACTTC
>NA|TRBD2|TRBJ2-3|TRBV6-5
CASTPPGGDTDTQYF
TGTGCCAGCACCCCCCCCGGGGGGGACACAGATACGCAGTATTTT
>NA|TRBD1|TRBJ1-2|TRBV5-1
CASSRDRFYGYTF
TGCGCCAGCAGTAGGGACAGGTTCTATGGCTACACCTTC
>NA|NA|TRBJ2-1|TRBV7-7
CASSLLDAAYNEQFF
TGTGCTAGCAGCCTCCTCGATGCGGCCTACAATGAGCAGTTCTTC
>NA|TRBD2|TRBJ2-2|TRBV11-2
CASSLGLAGGTGELFF
TGTGCCAGCAGCCTAGGACTAGCGGGGGGCACCGGGGAGCTGTTTTTT
>NA|TRBD1|TRBJ2-7|TRBV6-1
CASSEQTNRGSYEQYF
TGTGCCAGCAGTGAGCAAACCAACAGGGGATCCTACGAGCAGTACTTC
>NA|NA|TRBJ2-3|TRBV9
CASSVPSGYTQYF
TGTGCCAGCAGCGTACCTAGTGGATATACGCAGTATTTT
>NA|NA|TRBJ1-1|TRBV19
CASSSLTTGFLTEAFF
TGTGCCAGTAGTTCCTTAACTACAGGTTTTCTCACTGAAGCTTTCTTT
>NA|TRBD1|TRBJ2-7|TRBV11-2
CASSQGTGAYEQYF
TGTGCCAGCAGCCAGGGGACAGGGGCCTACGAGCAGTACTTC
>NA|NA|TRBJ2-7|TRBV6-5
CASSYSRPLEAYEQYF
TGTGCCAGCAGTTACTCACGACCCCTGGAGGCCTACGAGCAGTACTTC
>few|TRBD2|TRBJ2-2|TRBV27
CASSWLAAGELFF
TGTGCCAGCAGTTGGCTAGCGGCCGGGGAGCTGTTTTTT
>NA|TRBD1|TRBJ2-7|TRBV27
CASTLYGDRGAYEQYF
TGTGCCAGCACCCTCTATGGGGACAGGGGTGCCTACGAGCAGTACTTC
>once|NA|TRBJ2-7|TRBV6-6
CASSAPGGAYEQYF
TGTGCCAGCAGTGCGCCTGGAGGGGCCTACGAGCAGTACTTC